A few counts support the clone carrying this TCR beta chain. Per the germline V gene, CDR1 is MNHEY and CDR2 is SVGAGI. This CDR3 has 14 residues. Trimming took off 6 bases at V and 1 base at J, with 11 bases between the two ends. Full-length variable regions came from constant-region reverse primers plus semi-nested Nested Universal Primer A PCR. TCRdb fed the 5' RACE reads into MiXCR, producing one record per CDR3 protein. The sample has 35,000 to 50,000 distinct CDR3 sequences, about 30% seen once; the top ten hold under 5%. V is TRBV6-5 and J is TRBJ2-3; D ambiguous. Sequencing was done on a sample of tumor-infiltrating memory CD4+ T cells sorted from the breast tumor. Subset defined: memory CD4+ T cells, CD4+CD45RO+CD25-. The source is a female donor with breast cancer. The CDR3 DNA is TGTGCCAGCAGCCGAGCTGGAGGCACAGATACGCAGTATTTT. Encoded protein: CASSRAGGTDTQYF.